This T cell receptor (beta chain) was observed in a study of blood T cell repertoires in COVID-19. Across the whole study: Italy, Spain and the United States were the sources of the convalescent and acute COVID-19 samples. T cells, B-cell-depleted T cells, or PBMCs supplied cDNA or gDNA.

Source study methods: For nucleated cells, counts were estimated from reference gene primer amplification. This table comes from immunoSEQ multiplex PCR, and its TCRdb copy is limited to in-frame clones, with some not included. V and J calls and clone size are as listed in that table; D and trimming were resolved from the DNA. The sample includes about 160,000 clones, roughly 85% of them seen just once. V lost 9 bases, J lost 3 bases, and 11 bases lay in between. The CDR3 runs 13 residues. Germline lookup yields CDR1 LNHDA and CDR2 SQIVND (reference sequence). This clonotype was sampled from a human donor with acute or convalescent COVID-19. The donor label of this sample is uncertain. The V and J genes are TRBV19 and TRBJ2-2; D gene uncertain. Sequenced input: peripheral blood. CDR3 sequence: CASLTYHTGELFF. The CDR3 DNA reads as TGTGCCAGCCTGACATATCACACCGGGGAGCTGTTTTTT.